Presented here are 6 T cell receptor beta chains from one specimen sequenced in a study of human T cells and chemical hapten exposure. TCRdb re-derived calls from the RACE reads in MiXCR, one entry per CDR3 protein. This sample has 190,000 or so distinct CDR3 sequences, with about 25% found just once. The sample's time point: patch test 3, about 24 weeks after DPC sensitization. Treatment meaning: therapeutic diphenylcyclopropenone sensitization with weekly scalp DPC. Sequenced material: whole blood, taken in connection with sensitization to the hapten diphenylcyclopropenone (DPC). Every receptor here comes from a woman aged 40 to 50 with alopecia areata. Some clones in this sample may be carry-over from other donors' samples.

DNA for the CDR3: TGTGCCAGCAGCCCTACCGGGACTAGGTATACGCAGTATTTT. It is translated as CASSPTGTRYTQYF. The rearrangement joins TRBV7-3 to TRBJ2-3, with 8 positions matching TRBD2. Germline V gives CDR1 SGHTA, CDR2 FQGTGA. Germline trimming cut 5 bases from V and 7 bases from J; bases unmatched to any gene: 8. The CDR3 runs to 14 residues. The full variable domain, rest sourced from reference TRBV7-3 and TRBJ2-3, is GAGVSQTPSNKVTEKGKYVELRCDPISGHTALYWYRQSLGQGPEFLIYFQGTGAADDSGLPNDRFFAVRPEGSVSTLKIQRTERGDSAVYLCASSPTGTRYTQYFGPGTRLTVL.

This rearrangement joins TRBV12-3 or TRBV12-4 to TRBJ2-5; D perhaps matches TRBD2 (6 bases). The CDR3 runs 13 residues. With 5 bases removed from V and 7 bases from J, the gap between germline ends came to 14 bases. The CDR3 nucleotides read TGTGCCAGCAGTAGGACTATGCCCGGGACCCAGTACTTC. Amino acids: CASSRTMPGTQYF.

This clonotype appeared a few times. V gene TRBV7-2 combines with J gene TRBJ2-1; TRBD1 matches at 10 bases. Germline V CDR1 and CDR2: SGHTA, FQGNSA. With V trimmed by 4 bases and J by 8 bases, 8 bases remained unmatched. This CDR3 is 15 amino acids long. The CDR3 DNA reads as TGTGCCAGCAGCTCCTGGGGACAGGGGAAGTATGAGCAGTTCTTC. As protein: CASSSWGQGKYEQFF.

The genes are TRBV25-1 and TRBJ1-2; D remains unclear. Germline V gene data show CDR1 as MGHDK and CDR2 as SYGVNS. The CDR3 is 14 residues long. Trimming stripped 0 bases from V and 5 bases from J, with 10 bases between. CDR3 sequence: CASSEYEGGYGYTF. The CDR3 nucleotides are TGTGCCAGCAGTGAATATGAGGGAGGGTATGGCTACACCTTC.

This clonotype was seen at least ten times. The junction departs from germline at one end; a sequencing error may be responsible. The genes are TRBV7-7 and TRBJ2-7; 7 bases agree with TRBD2. This CDR3 is 14 amino acids long. CDR1 SSHAT and CDR2 FNYEAQ come from the germline V gene (reference sequence). In DNA, the CDR3 is TGTGCTAGCAGCCCCCACGGGCGGGAGTACGAGCAGTACTTC. Translating gives CASSPHGREYEQYF.

The chain couples TRBV18 to TRBJ2-7; 11 nucleotides line up with TRBD2. Trimming took 5 bases from V and 1 from J; bases not matched to a gene: 1. The CDR3 length is 14 residues. Germline V lookup: CDR1 KGHSH, CDR2 LQKENI. The DNA of the CDR3 is TGTGCCAGCTCAGCTAGCGGGGGGTCCTACGAGCAGTACTTC. It specifies CASSASGGSYEQYF.